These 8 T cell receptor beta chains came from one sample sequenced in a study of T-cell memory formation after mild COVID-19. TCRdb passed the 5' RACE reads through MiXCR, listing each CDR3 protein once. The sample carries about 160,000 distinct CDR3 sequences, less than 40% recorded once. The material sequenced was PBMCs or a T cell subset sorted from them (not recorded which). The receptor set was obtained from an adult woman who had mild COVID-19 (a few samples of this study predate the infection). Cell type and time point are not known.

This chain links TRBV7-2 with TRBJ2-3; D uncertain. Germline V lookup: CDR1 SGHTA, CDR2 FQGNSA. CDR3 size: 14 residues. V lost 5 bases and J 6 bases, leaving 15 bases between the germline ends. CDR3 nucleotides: TGTGCCAGCAGCCCGAGGACCCGTGTGGATACGCAGTATTTT. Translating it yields CASSPRTRVDTQYF. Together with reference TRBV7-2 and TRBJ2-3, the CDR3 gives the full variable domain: GAGVSQSPSNKVTEKGKDVELRCDPISGHTALYWYRQSLGQGLEFLIYFQGNSAPDKSGLPSDRFSAERTGGSVSTLTIQRTQQEDSAVYLCASSPRTRVDTQYFGPGTRLTVL.

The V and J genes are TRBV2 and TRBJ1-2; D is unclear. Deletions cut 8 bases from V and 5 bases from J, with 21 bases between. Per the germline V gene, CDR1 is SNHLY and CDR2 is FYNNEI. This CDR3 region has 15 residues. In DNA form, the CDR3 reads TGTGCCAGCCTCTCACCCGGACGGACCCCTTATGGCTACACCTTC. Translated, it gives CASLSPGRTPYGYTF.

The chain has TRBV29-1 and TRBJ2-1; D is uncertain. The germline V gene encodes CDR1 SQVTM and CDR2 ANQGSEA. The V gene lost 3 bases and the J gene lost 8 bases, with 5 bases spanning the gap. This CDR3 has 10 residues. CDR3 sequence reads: CSVEGYEQFF. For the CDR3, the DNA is TGCAGCGTTGAGGGGTATGAGCAGTTCTTC.

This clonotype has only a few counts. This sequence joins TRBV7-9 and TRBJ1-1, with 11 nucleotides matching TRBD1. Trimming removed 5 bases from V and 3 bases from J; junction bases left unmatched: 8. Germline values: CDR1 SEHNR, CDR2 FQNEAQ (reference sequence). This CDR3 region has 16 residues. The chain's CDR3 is CASSREDRGPDTEAFF. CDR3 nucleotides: TGTGCCAGCAGCCGAGAGGACAGGGGGCCGGACACTGAAGCTTTCTTT.

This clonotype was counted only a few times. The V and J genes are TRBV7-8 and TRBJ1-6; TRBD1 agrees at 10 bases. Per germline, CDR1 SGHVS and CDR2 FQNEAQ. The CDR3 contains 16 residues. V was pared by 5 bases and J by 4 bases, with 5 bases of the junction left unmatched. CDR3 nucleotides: TGTGCCAGCAGCACCCGGGACAGGGGTTATAATTCACCCCTCCACTTT. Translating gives CASSTRDRGYNSPLHF.

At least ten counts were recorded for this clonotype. This chain's CDR3 is CSVGRGWGYEQYF. CDR3 DNA: TGCAGCGTTGGACGGGGATGGGGCTACGAGCAGTACTTC. The V call is TRBV29-1, the J call TRBJ2-7; D possibly corresponds to TRBD2 (5 bases). With 4 bases removed from V and 3 bases from J, the gap between germline ends came to 13 bases. The CDR3 has 13 residues. Germline CDR1 SQVTM, CDR2 ANQGSEA.

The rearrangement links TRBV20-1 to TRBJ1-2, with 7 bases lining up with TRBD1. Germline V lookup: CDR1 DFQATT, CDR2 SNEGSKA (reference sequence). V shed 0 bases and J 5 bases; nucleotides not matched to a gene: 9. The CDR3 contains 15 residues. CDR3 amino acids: CSARDMGQSPYGYTF. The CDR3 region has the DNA TGCAGTGCTAGAGATATGGGACAGAGCCCGTATGGCTACACCTTC.

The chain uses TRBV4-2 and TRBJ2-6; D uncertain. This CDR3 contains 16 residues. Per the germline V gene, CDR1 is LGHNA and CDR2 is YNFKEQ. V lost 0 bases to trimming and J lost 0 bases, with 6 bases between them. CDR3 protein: CASSQEPGSGANVLTF. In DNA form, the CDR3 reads TGTGCCAGCAGCCAAGAACCAGGCTCTGGGGCCAACGTCCTGACTTTC.